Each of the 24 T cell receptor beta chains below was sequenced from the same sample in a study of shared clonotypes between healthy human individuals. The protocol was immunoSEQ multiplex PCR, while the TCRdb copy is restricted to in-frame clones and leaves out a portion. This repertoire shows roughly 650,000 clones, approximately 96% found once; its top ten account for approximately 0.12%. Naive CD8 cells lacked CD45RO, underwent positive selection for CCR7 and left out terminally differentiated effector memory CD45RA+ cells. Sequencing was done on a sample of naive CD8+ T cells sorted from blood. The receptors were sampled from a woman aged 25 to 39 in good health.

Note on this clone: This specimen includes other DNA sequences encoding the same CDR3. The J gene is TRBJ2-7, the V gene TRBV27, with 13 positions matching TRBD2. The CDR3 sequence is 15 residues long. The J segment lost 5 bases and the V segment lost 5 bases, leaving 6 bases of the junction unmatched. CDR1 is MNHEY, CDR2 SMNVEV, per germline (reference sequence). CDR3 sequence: CASSPGTSGNNEQYF. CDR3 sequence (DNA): TGTGCCAGCAGTCCCGGGACTAGCGGGAACAACGAGCAGTACTTC.

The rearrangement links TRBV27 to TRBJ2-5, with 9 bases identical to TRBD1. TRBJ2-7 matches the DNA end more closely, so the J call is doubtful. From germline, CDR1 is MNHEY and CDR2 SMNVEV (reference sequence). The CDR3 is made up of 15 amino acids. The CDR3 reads CASSSQNRGLYEQYF. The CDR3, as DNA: TGTGCCAGCAGTTCGCAAAACAGGGGGCTCTACGAGCAGTACTTC.

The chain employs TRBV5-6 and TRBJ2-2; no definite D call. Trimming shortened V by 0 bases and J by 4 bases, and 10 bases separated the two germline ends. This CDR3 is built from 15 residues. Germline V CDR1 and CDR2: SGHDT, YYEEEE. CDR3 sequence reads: CASSLGRYPTGELFF. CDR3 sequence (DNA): TGTGCCAGCAGCTTGGGCAGATACCCCACCGGGGAGCTGTTTTTT.

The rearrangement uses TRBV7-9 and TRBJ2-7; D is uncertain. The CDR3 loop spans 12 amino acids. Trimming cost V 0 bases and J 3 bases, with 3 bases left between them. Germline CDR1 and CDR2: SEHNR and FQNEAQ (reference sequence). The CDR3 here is CASSLANYEQYF. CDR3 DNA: TGTGCCAGCAGCTTAGCGAACTACGAGCAGTACTTC.

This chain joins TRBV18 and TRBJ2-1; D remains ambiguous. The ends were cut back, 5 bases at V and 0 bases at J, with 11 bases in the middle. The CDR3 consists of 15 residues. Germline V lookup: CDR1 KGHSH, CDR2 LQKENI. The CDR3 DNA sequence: TGTGCCAGCTCATCGTCCCAGAGCTCCTACAATGAGCAGTTCTTC. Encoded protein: CASSSSQSSYNEQFF.

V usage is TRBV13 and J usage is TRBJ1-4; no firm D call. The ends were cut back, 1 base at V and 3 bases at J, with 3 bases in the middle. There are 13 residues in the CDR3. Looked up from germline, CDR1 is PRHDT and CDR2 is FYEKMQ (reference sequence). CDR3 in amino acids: CASSLASNEKLFF. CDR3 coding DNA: TGTGCCAGCAGCTTAGCGTCTAATGAAAAACTGTTTTTT.

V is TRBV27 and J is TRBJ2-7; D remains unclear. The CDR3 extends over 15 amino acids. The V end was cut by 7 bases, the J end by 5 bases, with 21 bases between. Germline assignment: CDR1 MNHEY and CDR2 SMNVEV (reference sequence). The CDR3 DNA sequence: TGTGCCAGCAAAGGGTGGGCCCTAGGTTCCCACGAGCAGTACTTC. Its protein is CASKGWALGSHEQYF.

For the CDR3, the DNA is TGCGCCAGCAGCCCCGGGACTAGCGGGAGCACAGATACGCAGTATTTT. It translates to CASSPGTSGSTDTQYF. This sequence joins TRBV5-1 and TRBJ2-3; 12 bases fit TRBD2. In germline, CDR1 is SGHRS, CDR2 YFSETQ. Trimming cost V 4 bases and J 0 bases; bases outside gene matches: 3. The CDR3 spans 16 residues.

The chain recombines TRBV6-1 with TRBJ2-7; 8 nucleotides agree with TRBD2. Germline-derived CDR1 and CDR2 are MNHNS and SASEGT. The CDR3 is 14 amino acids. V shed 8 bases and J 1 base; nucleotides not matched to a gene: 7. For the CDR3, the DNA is TGTGCCAGCGAGGGACTAGTTTCATCCTACGAGCAGTACTTC. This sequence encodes CASEGLVSSYEQYF.

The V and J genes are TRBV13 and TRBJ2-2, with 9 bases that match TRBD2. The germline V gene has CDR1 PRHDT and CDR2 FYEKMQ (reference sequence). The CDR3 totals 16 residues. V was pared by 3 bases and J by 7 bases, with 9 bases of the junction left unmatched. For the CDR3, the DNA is TGTGCCAGCAGCTTCCTTAGCGGGAGTCCCGGCGGGGAGCTGTTTTTT. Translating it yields CASSFLSGSPGGELFF.

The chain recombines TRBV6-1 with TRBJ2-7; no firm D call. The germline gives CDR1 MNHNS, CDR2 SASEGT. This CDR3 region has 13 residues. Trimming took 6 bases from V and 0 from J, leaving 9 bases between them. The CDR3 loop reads CASRGQSSYEQYF. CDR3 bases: TGTGCCAGCAGAGGTCAGAGCTCCTACGAGCAGTACTTC.

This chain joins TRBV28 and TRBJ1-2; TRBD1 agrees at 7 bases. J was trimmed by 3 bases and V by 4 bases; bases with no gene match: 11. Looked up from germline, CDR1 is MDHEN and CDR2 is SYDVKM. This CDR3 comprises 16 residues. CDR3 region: CASSSLRQGVYYGYTF. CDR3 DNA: TGTGCCAGCAGTTCTCTCAGGCAGGGGGTTTACTATGGCTACACCTTC.

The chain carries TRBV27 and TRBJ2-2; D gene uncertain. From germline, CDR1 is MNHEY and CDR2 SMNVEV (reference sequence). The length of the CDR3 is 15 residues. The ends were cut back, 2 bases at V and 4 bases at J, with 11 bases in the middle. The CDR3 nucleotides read TGTGCCAGCAGTTTAAGGCAGGACGTCACCGGGGAGCTGTTTTTT. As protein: CASSLRQDVTGELFF.

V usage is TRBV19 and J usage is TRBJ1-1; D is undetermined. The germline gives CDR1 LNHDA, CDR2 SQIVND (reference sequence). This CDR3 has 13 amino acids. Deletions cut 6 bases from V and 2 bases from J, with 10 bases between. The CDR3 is CASSDDLNTEAFF. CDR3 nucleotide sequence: TGTGCCAGTAGCGATGATCTTAACACTGAAGCTTTCTTT.

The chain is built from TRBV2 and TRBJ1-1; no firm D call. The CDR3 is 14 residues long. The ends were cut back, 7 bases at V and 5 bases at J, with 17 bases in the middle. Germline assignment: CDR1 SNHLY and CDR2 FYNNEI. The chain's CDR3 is CASTRPEGGTEAFF. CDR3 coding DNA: TGTGCCAGCACTCGACCCGAAGGTGGAACTGAAGCTTTCTTT.

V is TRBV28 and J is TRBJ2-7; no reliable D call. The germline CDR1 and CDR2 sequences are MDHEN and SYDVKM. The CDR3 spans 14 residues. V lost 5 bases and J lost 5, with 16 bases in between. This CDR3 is CASSLASSFHEQYF. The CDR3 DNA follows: TGTGCCAGCAGTCTGGCGTCGTCCTTCCACGAGCAGTACTTC.

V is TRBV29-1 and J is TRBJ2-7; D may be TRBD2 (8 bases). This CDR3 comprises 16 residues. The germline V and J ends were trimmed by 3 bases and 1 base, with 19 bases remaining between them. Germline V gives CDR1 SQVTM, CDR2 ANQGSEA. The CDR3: CSVEGTAGARSYEQYF. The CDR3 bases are TGCAGCGTTGAGGGGACAGCGGGAGCGAGATCCTACGAGCAGTACTTC.

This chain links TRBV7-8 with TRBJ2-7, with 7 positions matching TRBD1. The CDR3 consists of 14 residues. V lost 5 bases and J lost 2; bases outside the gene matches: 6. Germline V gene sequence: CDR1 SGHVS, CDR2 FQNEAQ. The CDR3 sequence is CASSTRTGPYEQYF. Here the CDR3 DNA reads TGTGCCAGCAGCACTAGGACAGGACCCTACGAGCAGTACTTC.

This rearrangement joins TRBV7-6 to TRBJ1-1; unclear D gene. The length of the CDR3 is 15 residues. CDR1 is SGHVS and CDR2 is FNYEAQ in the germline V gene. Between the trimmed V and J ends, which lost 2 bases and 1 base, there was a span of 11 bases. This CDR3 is CASSLWAGGNTEAFF. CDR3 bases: TGTGCCAGCAGCTTATGGGCGGGTGGGAACACTGAAGCTTTCTTT. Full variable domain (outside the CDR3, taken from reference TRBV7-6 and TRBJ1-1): GAGVSQSPRYKVTKRGQDVALRCDPISGHVSLYWYRQALGQGPEFLTYFNYEAQQDKSGLPNDRFSAERPEGSISTLTIQRTEQRDSAMYRCASSLWAGGNTEAFFGQGTRLTVV.

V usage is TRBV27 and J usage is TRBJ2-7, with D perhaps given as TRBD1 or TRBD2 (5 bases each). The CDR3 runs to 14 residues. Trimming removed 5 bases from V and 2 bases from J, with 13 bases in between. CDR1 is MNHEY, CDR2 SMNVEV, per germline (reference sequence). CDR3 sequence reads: CASSPGTETYEQYF. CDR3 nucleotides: TGTGCCAGCAGTCCCGGGACCGAAACCTACGAGCAGTACTTC.

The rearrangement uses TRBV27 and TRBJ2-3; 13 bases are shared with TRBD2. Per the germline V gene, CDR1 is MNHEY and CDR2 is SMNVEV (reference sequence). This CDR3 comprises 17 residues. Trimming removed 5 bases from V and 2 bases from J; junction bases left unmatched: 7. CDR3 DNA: TGTGCCAGCAGTCCCGGACTAGCGGGAGAGCACACAGATACGCAGTATTTT. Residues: CASSPGLAGEHTDTQYF.

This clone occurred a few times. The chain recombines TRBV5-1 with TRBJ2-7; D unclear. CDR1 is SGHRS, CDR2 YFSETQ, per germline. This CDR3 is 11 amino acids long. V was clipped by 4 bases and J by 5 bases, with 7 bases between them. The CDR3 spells CASSGEDEQYF. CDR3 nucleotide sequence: TGCGCCAGCAGCGGTGAGGACGAGCAGTACTTC.

Written as DNA, the CDR3 is TGTGCCACCAGCAGAGAAGGGGTACAGCCCCAGCATTTT. Residues: CATSREGVQPQHF. V usage is TRBV15 and J usage is TRBJ1-5; tentatively, D is TRBD1 (5 bases). CDR1 is LNHNV, CDR2 YYDKDF, per germline (reference sequence). V shed 0 bases and J shed 7 bases, with 7 bases lying between them. The CDR3 covers 13 residues.

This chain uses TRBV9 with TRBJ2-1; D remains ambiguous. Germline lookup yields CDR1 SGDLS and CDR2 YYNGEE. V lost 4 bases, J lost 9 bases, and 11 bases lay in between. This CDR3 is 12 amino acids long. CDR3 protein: CASSPRGAEQFF. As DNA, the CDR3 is TGTGCCAGCAGCCCCCGCGGTGCTGAGCAGTTCTTC.